This T cell receptor (beta chain) was identified in a study of cytomegalovirus exposure and HLA in healthy donors. Findings of the study overall: Indistinguishability led to the exclusion of some V segments, TRBV6-2 and TRBV6-3 included. In an earlier analysis, about 87% or about 30%: the productive usage of most TCR beta V segments. Published work reported that the classifier diagnosed cytomegalovirus status with high specificity and sensitivity.

As concerns this clone: Its specificity is unknown.

Primers included in the PCR were 60 Vbeta and 13 Jbeta primers. Using immunoSEQ multiplex PCR, the repertoire was profiled, and TCRdb retains in-frame clones only, with some absent. This table holds under 150,000 clones. CDR3 length equals 16 residues. Looked up from germline, CDR1 is SGHRS and CDR2 is YFSETQ. J lost 1 base, V lost 4 bases, and 8 bases had no gene match. Material: PBMCs. The gene calls are TRBV5-1 and TRBJ1-1; 9 nucleotides agree with TRBD1. This clonotype was obtained from a woman in her sixties or seventies in good health and CMV-seronegative. Written as DNA, the CDR3 is TGCGCCAGCAGCCCATCCGGGACAGGGAGGAACACTGAAGCTTTCTTT. This encodes CASSPSGTGRNTEAFF.